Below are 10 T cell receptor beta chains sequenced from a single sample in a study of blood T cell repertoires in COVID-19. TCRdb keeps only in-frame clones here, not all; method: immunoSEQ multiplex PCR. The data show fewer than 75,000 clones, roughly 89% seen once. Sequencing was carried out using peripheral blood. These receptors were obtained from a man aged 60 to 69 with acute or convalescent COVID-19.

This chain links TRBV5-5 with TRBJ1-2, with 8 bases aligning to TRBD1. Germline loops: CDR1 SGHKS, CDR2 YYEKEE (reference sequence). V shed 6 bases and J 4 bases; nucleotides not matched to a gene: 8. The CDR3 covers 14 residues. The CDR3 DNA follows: TGTGCCAGCATAGGACAGGGCCTCGGCTATGGCTACACCTTC. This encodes CASIGQGLGYGYTF. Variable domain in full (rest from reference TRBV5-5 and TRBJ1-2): DAGVTQSPTHLIKTRGQQVTLRCSPISGHKSVSWYQQVLGQGPQFIFQYYEKEERGRGNFPDRFSARQFPNYSSELNVNALLLGDSALYLCASIGQGLGYGYTFGSGTRLTVV.

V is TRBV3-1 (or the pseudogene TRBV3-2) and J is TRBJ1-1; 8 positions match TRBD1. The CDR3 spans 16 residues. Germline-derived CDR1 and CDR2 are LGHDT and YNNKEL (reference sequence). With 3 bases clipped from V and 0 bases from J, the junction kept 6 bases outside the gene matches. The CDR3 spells CASSHRTGRMNTEAFF. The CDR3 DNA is TGTGCCAGCAGCCACCGGACAGGGCGAATGAACACTGAAGCTTTCTTT.

In DNA, the CDR3 is TGCGCCAGCAGGGCTAGCGGGGGGGCAGGCACAGATACGCAGTATTTT. Translated: CASRASGGAGTDTQYF. The rearrangement joins TRBV10-2 to TRBJ2-3, with 12 bases fitting TRBD2. J was trimmed by 1 base and V by 6 bases; bases with no gene match: 5. Per germline, CDR1 WSHSY and CDR2 SAAADI. The CDR3 extends over 16 amino acids.

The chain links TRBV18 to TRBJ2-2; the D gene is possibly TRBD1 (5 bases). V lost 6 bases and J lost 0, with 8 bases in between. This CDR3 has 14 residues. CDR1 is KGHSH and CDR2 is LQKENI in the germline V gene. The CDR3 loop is CASSRQPNTGELFF. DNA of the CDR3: TGTGCCAGCTCCCGACAGCCGAACACCGGGGAGCTGTTTTTT.

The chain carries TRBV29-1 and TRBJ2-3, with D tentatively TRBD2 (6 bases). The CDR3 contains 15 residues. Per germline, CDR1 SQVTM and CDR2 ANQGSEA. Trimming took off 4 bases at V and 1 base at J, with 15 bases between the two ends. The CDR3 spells CSVAGDGGGTDTQYF. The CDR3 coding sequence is TGCAGCGTTGCGGGGGATGGCGGCGGCACAGATACGCAGTATTTT.

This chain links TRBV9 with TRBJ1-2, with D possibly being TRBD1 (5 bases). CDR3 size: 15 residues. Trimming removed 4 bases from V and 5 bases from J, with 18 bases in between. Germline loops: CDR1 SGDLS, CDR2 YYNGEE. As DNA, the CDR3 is TGTGCCAGCAGCACGCTAAGCGGGGGAGGGTATGGCTACACCTTC. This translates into CASSTLSGGGYGYTF.

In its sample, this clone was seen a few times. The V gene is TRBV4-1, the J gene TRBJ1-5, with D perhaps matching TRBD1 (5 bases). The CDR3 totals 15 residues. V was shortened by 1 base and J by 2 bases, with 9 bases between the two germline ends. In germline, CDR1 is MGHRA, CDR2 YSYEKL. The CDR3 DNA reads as TGCGCCAGCAGCCAAGTCGGGGGGGGCAATCAGCCCCAGCATTTT. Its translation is CASSQVGGGNQPQHF.

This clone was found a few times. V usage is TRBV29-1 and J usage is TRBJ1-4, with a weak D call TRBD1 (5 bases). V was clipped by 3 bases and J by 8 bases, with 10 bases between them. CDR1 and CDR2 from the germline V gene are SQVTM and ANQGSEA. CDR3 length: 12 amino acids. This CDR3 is CSVEKGREKLFF. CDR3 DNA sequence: TGCAGCGTTGAGAAGGGGCGCGAAAAACTGTTTTTT. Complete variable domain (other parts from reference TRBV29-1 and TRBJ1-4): SAVISQKPSRDICQRGTSLTIQCQVDSQVTMMFWYRQQPGQSLTLIATANQGSEATYESGFVIDKFPISRPNLTFSTLTVSNMSPEDSSIYLCSVEKGREKLFFGSGTQLSVL.

For the CDR3, the DNA is TGTGCCACTAACGCCCCAGGTTTTAGCTCCTACGAGCAGTACTTC. Protein: CATNAPGFSSYEQYF. The chain links TRBV28 to TRBJ2-7; no reliable D call. This CDR3 has 15 amino acids. In germline, CDR1 is MDHEN, CDR2 SYDVKM. V lost 10 bases to trimming and J lost 0 bases, with 19 bases between them. The full variable domain, with the rest looked up from reference TRBV28 and TRBJ2-7, is DVKVTQSSRYLVKRTGEKVFLECVQDMDHENMFWYRQDPGLGLRLIYFSYDVKMKEKGDIPEGYSVSREKKERFSLILESASTNQTSMYLCATNAPGFSSYEQYFGPGTRLTVT.

The CDR3 reads CASSILRGGNQPQHF. As DNA, the CDR3 is TGTGCCAGTAGTATTCTTCGGGGGGGCAATCAGCCCCAGCATTTT. The V and J genes are TRBV19 and TRBJ1-5, with D perhaps TRBD1 (5 bases). The length of the CDR3 is 15 residues. Germline-derived CDR1 and CDR2 are LNHDA and SQIVND (reference sequence). The V end was cut by 3 bases, the J end by 2 bases, with 11 bases between. The whole variable domain, remainder taken from reference TRBV19 and TRBJ1-5, is DGGITQSPKYLFRKEGQNVTLSCEQNLNHDAMYWYRQDPGQGLRLIYYSQIVNDFQKGDIAEGYSVSREKKESFPLTVTSAQKNPTAFYLCASSILRGGNQPQHFGDGTRLSIL.